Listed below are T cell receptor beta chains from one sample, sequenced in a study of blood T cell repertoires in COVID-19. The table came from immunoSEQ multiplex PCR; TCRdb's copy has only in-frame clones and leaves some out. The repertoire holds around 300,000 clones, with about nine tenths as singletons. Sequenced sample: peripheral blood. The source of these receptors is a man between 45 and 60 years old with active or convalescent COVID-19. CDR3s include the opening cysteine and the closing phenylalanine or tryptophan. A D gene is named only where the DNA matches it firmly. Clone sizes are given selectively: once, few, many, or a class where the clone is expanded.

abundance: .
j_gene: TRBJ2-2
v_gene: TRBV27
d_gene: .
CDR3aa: CASSYRDVNTGELFF
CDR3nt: TGTGCCAGCAGTTACAGGGACGTTAACACCGGGGAGCTGTTTTTT

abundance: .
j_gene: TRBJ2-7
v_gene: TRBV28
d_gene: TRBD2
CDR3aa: CASINRGGGPYEQYF
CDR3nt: TGTGCCAGCATAAATCGGGGGGGCGGGCCTTACGAGCAGTACTTC

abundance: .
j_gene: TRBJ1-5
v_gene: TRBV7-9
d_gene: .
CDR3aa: CASSLLGSNQPQHF
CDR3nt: TGTGCCAGCAGCTTGCTAGGTAGCAATCAGCCCCAGCATTTT

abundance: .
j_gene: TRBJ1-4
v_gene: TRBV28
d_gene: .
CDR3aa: CASSSSFGTNEKLFF
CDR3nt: TGTGCCAGCAGTTCCTCTTTCGGGACTAATGAAAAACTGTTTTTT

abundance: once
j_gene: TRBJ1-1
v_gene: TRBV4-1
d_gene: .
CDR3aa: CASSQETGLFDTEAFF
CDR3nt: TGCGCCAGCAGCCAAGAAACAGGGTTGTTTGACACTGAAGCTTTCTTT

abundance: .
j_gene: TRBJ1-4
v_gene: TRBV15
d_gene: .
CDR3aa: CATSSRTAGGEKLFF
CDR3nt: TGTGCCACCAGCAGCAGAACAGCTGGAGGTGAAAAACTGTTTTTT

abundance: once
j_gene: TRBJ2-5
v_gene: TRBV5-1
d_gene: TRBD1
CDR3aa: CASRPPGTGGGAQYF
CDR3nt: TGCGCCAGCAGGCCCCCCGGGACAGGGGGTGGGGCCCAGTACTTC

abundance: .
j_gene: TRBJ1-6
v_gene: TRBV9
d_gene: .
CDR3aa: CASSVDPGSNSPLHF
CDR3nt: TGTGCCAGCAGCGTAGATCCAGGATCTAATTCACCCCTCCACTTT

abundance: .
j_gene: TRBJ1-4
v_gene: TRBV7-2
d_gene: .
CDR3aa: CASSSARGATNEKLFF
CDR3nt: TGTGCCAGCAGCTCCGCCAGGGGAGCAACTAATGAAAAACTGTTTTTT

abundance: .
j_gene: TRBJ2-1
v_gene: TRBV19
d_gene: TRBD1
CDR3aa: CASSRTGDLYNEQFF
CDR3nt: TGTGCCAGTAGCAGGACAGGGGACCTATATAATGAGCAGTTCTTC

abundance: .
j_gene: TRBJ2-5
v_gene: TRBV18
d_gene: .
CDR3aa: CASSPAGETQYF
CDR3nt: TGTGCCAGCTCACCAGCGGGGGAGACCCAGTACTTC

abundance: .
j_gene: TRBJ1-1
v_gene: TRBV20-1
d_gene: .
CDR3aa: CSARVAEAFF
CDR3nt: TGCAGTGCTAGAGTCGCTGAAGCTTTCTTT

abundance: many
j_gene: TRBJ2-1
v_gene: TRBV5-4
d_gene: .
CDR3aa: CASRLGGASSYNEQFF
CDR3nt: TGTGCCAGCAGGTTGGGGGGAGCTAGCTCCTACAATGAGCAGTTCTTC

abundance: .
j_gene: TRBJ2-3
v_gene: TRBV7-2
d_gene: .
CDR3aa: CASSLGGTVGGDTQYF
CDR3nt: TGTGCCAGCAGCTTAGGTGGGACTGTGGGGGGAGATACGCAGTATTTT

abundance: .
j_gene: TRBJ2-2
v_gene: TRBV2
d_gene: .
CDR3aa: CASSMNRNTGELFF
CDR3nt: TGTGCCAGCAGTATGAACAGAAACACCGGGGAGCTGTTTTTT

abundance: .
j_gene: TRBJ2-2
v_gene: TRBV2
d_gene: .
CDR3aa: CASREDPDTGELFF
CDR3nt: TGTGCCAGCAGAGAAGACCCAGACACCGGGGAGCTGTTTTTT

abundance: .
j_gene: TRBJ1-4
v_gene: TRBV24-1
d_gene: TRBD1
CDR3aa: CATSDARQGKSEKLFF
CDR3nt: TGTGCCACCAGTGATGCCCGACAGGGAAAATCTGAAAAACTGTTTTTT

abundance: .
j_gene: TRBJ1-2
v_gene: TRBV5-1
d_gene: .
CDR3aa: CASSANTRGNRGYTF
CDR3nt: TGCGCCAGCAGCGCGAACACACGCGGAAATAGGGGCTACACCTTC

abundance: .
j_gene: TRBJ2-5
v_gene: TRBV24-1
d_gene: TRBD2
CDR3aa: CATSDRLAGGGETQYF
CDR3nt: TGTGCCACCAGTGACAGACTAGCGGGAGGGGGAGAGACCCAGTACTTC

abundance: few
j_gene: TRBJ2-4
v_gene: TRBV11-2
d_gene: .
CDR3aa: CASSLGRGGRKNIQYF
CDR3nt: TGTGCCAGCAGCTTGGGTCGTGGGGGCAGGAAAAACATTCAGTACTTC

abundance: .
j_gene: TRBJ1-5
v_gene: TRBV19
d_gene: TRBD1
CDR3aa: CASSIWGQHSNQPQHF
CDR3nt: TGTGCCAGTAGTATATGGGGACAGCATAGCAATCAGCCCCAGCATTTT

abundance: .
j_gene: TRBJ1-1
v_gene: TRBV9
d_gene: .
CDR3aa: CASSEGPGAGAFF
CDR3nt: TGTGCCAGCAGCGAGGGACCAGGGGCTGGGGCTTTCTTT

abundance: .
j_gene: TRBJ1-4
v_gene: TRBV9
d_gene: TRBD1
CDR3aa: CARWDSNEKLFF
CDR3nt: TGTGCCAGATGGGACAGTAATGAAAAACTGTTTTTT

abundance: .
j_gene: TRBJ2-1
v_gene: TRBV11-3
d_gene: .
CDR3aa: CASSLEGAGRYNEQFF
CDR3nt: TGTGCCAGCAGCTTAGAGGGGGCAGGGAGATACAATGAGCAGTTCTTC

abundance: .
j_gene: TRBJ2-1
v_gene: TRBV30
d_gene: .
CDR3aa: CAWSESSYNEQFF
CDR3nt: TGTGCCTGGAGTGAGAGCTCCTACAATGAGCAGTTCTTC

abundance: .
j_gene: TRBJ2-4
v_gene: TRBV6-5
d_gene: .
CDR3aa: CASSYTGEGKNIQYF
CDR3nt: TGTGCCAGCAGTTACACGGGAGAAGGCAAAAACATTCAGTACTTC

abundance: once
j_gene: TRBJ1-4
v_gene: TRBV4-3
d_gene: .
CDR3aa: CASSQPITGGAHEKLFF
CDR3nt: TGCGCCAGCAGCCAACCCATCACGGGGGGCGCTCATGAAAAACTGTTTTTT

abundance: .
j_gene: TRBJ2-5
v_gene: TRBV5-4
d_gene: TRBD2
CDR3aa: CASSRDYIAGGPRETQYF
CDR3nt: TGTGCCAGCAGCCGCGATTATATAGCGGGAGGGCCCCGAGAGACCCAGTACTTC

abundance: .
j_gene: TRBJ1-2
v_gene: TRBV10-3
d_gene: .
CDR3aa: CAISDQGRRGYTF
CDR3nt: TGTGCCATCAGTGACCAAGGGAGACGTGGCTACACCTTC

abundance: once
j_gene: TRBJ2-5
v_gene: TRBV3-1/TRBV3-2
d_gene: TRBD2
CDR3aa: CASSPRLAGEQETQYF
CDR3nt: TGTGCCAGCAGCCCTAGACTAGCGGGGGAACAAGAGACCCAGTACTTC

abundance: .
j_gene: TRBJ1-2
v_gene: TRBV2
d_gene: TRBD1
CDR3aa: CASSETGGGYTF
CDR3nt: TGTGCCAGCAGTGAAACAGGGGGTGGCTACACCTTC

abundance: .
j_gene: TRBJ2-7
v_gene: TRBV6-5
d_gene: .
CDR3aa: CASSKDTLVYEQYF
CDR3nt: TGTGCCAGCAGTAAGGACACGCTGGTCTACGAGCAGTACTTC

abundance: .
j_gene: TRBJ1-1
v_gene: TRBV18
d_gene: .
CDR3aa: CASSSRVHETEAFF
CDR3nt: TGTGCCAGCTCATCCAGGGTCCACGAAACTGAAGCTTTCTTT

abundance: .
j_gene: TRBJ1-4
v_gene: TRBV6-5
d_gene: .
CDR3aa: CARDPHRDKEKLFF
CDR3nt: TGTGCCAGGGACCCCCACCGGGATAAGGAAAAACTGTTTTTT

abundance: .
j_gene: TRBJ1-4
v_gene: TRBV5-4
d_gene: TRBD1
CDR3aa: CASSSGGQGNEKLFF
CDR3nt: TGTGCCAGCAGCTCTGGGGGACAGGGGAATGAAAAACTGTTTTTT

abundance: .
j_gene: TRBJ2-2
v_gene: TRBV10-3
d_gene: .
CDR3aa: CAISDQTANTGELFF
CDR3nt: TGTGCCATCAGTGACCAGACAGCGAACACCGGGGAGCTGTTTTTT

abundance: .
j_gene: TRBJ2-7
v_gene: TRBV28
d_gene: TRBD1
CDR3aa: CASSGITGGSEQYF
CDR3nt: TGTGCCAGCAGTGGAATCACAGGGGGAAGCGAGCAGTACTTC

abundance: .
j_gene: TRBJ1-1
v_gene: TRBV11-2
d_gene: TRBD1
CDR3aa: CASSKQGVDTEAFF
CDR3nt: TGTGCCAGCAGCAAACAGGGGGTCGACACTGAAGCTTTCTTT

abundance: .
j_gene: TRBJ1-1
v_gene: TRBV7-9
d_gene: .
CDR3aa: CASSLETRWTEAFF
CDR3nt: TGTGCCAGCAGCTTAGAAACGAGGTGGACTGAAGCTTTCTTT

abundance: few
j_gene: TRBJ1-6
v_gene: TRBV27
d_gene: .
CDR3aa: CASSLSSSSPLHF
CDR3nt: TGTGCCAGCAGTTTGAGTAGTAGTTCACCCCTCCACTTT

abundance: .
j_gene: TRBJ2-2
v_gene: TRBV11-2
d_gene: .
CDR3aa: CASSPLAAGELFF
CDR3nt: TGTGCCAGCAGTCCCTTAGCAGCCGGGGAGCTGTTTTTT

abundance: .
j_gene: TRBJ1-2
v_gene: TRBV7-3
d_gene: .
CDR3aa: CASSPAGANIGYTF
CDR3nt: TGTGCCAGCAGCCCCGCAGGGGCGAACATCGGCTACACCTTC

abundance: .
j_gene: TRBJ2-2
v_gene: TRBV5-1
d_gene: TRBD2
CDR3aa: CASSLILAGDTGELFF
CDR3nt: TGCGCCAGCAGCTTGATACTAGCGGGGGACACCGGGGAGCTGTTTTTT

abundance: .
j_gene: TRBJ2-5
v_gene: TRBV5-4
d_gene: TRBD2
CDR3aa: CASSSQRGEQETQYF
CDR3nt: TGTGCCAGCAGCTCTCAGCGGGGGGAGCAAGAGACCCAGTACTTC

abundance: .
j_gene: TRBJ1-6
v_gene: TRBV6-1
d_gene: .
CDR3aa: CASSDRGGSPLHF
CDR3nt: TGTGCCAGCAGTGACAGGGGTGGATCACCCCTCCACTTT

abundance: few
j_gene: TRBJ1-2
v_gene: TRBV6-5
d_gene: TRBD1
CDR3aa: CASRMPQGNYGYTF
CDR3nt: TGTGCCAGCAGGATGCCACAGGGGAACTATGGCTACACCTTC

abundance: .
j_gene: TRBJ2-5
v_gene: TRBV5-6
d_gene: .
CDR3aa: CASSAQETQYF
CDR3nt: TGTGCCAGCAGCGCGCAAGAGACCCAGTACTTC

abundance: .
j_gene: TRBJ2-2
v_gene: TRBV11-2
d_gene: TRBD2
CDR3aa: CASSPPAGAFGELFF
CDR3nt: TGTGCCAGCAGCCCACCTGCGGGAGCTTTCGGGGAGCTGTTTTTT

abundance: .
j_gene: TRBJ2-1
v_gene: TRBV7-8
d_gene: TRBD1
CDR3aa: CASSRTGGLVGEQFF
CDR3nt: TGTGCCAGCAGCAGGACAGGGGGCTTGGTTGGGGAGCAGTTCTTC

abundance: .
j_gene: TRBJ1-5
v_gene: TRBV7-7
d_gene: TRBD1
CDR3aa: CASSFCDRGRHQPQHF
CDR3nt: TGTGCCAGCAGCTTCTGCGACAGGGGAAGACATCAGCCCCAGCATTTT

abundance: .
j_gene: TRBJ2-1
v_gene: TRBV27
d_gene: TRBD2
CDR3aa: CASSPPGLAGAYSRFF
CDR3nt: TGTGCCAGCAGTCCCCCGGGACTAGCGGGAGCTTACTCCAGGTTCTTC

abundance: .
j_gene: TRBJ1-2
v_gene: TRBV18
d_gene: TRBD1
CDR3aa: CASSQSGTGGRNYGYTF
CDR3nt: TGTGCCAGCTCACAGTCCGGGACAGGGGGAAGGAACTATGGCTACACCTTC

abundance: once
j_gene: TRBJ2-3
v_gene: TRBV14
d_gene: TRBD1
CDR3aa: CASSHPDRALTDTQYF
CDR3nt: TGTGCCAGCAGCCACCCGGACAGGGCCCTCACAGATACGCAGTATTTT

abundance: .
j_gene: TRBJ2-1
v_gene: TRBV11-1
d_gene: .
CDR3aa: CASSLLARSSYNEQFF
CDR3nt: TGTGCCAGCAGCTTACTAGCGAGAAGCTCCTACAATGAGCAGTTCTTC

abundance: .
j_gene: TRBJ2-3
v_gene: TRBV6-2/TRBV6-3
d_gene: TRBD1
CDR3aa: CASSYRDRMTDTQYF
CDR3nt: TGTGCCAGCAGTTACCGGGACAGGATGACAGATACGCAGTATTTT

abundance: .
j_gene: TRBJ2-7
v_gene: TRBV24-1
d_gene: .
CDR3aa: CATSDGGPGYEQYF
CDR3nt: TGTGCCACCAGTGATGGGGGCCCGGGCTACGAGCAGTACTTC

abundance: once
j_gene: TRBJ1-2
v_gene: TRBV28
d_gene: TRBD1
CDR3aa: CASRRIGTGGIGSGYTF
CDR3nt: TGTGCCAGCAGACGCATCGGGACAGGGGGCATAGGTAGTGGCTACACCTTC

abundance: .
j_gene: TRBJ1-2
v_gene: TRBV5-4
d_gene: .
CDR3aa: CASSFFAGAGYTF
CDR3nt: TGTGCCAGCAGCTTCTTCGCAGGGGCTGGCTACACCTTC

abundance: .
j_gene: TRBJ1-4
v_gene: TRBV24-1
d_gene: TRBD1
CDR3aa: CATSETGGQNEKLFF
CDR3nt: TGTGCCACCAGTGAGACAGGGGGCCAAAATGAAAAACTGTTTTTT